These 9 T cell receptor beta chains share one sample of origin, sequenced in a study of T cells in Graves' hyperthyroidism and ophthalmopathy. Using RNA transcripts as the source, TCR beta CDR3 regions were amplified. The HTBI primer set drove a first-round RT-PCR of the TCR CDR3. MiXCR, applied by TCRdb to the multiplex PCR reads, yields one record per CDR3 protein. The sample records over 300,000 distinct CDR3 sequences, about 15% being singletons. The sequenced material came from blood. Receptors were obtained from an older woman with Graves' hyperthyroidism.

At least ten counts were recorded for this clonotype. The rearrangement links TRBV6-1 to TRBJ2-1; D gene uncertain. There are 13 residues in the CDR3. Looked up from germline, CDR1 is MNHNS and CDR2 is SASEGT. Trimming cost V 6 bases and J 4 bases, with 10 bases left between them. The CDR3 loop is CASRSHEYNEQFF. CDR3 nucleotide sequence: TGTGCCAGCAGGTCACATGAGTACAATGAGCAGTTCTTC.

This clonotype was found a few times. The CDR3 nucleotides read TGTGCCAGCAGCCGAGGTACAGCTTCTACTACGCAGTATTTT. It codes for CASSRGTASTTQYF. The chain links TRBV7-9 to TRBJ2-3; D remains ambiguous. The germline CDR1 and CDR2 sequences are SEHNR and FQNEAQ (reference sequence). This CDR3 region has 14 residues. V dropped 5 bases and J dropped 8 bases, with 17 bases sitting between them.

The sample holds many counts of this clonotype. The chain links TRBV5-1 to TRBJ1-1; tentative D call: TRBD1 (6 bases). The CDR3 totals 14 residues. Germline V lookup: CDR1 SGHRS, CDR2 YFSETQ. V lost 5 bases to trimming and J lost 1 base, with 12 bases between them. The CDR3 is CASRPRGSNTEAFF. The CDR3 nucleotides are TGCGCCAGCAGACCTAGGGGGTCGAACACTGAAGCTTTCTTT.

This clonotype showed up many times. This chain uses TRBV7-9 with TRBJ2-7; 9 bases map to TRBD2. CDR3 length: 16 residues. V lost 5 bases to trimming and J lost 1 base; unmatched junction nucleotides: 9. CDR1 is SEHNR, CDR2 FQNEAQ, per germline (reference sequence). The CDR3 coding sequence is TGTGCCAGCAGCCCCTATGTGACTAGCGGTTCCTACGAGCAGTACTTC. This gives the protein CASSPYVTSGSYEQYF.

This clonotype occurred many times. One end of the junction fails to match germline, which may point to a read error. The CDR3 DNA sequence: TGCGCCAGCAGCTTTGGGGGGACAGGGTCGTACGAGCAGTACTTC. It specifies CASSFGGTGSYEQYF. The chain couples TRBV5-4 to TRBJ2-7, with 9 positions matching TRBD1. CDR1 is SGHNT and CDR2 is YYREEE in the germline V gene (reference sequence). This CDR3 is 15 amino acids long.

This clonotype was counted many times. V usage is TRBV12-3 or TRBV12-4 and J usage is TRBJ2-7, with TRBD1 as a possible D gene (6 bases). V was trimmed by 5 bases and J by 7 bases, leaving 9 bases between them. CDR3 length: 11 amino acids. CDR3 loop: CASSNQGEQYF. CDR3 DNA sequence: TGTGCCAGCAGTAACCAGGGGGAGCAGTACTTC.

This clonotype was recorded many times. The genes are TRBV10-2 and TRBJ1-4; D gene unclear. CDR3 length: 13 amino acids. Between the trimmed V and J ends, which lost 4 bases and 7 bases, there was a span of 10 bases. Germline values: CDR1 WSHSY, CDR2 SAAADI. As DNA, the CDR3 is TGCGCCAGCAGTGTGGGTTACGGTGAAAAACTGTTTTTT. Residues: CASSVGYGEKLFF.

This clonotype has a handful of counts. CDR3 amino acids: CASSKGLGPDTQYF. CDR3 coding DNA: TGCGCCAGCAGCAAGGGACTTGGTCCAGATACGCAGTATTTT. V and J are TRBV5-1 and TRBJ2-3; D is possibly TRBD2 (6 bases). The V and J ends lost 4 bases and 4 bases respectively, with 13 bases between them. The CDR3 is made up of 14 amino acids. Germline CDR1 reads SGHRS; CDR2 reads YFSETQ.

This clonotype was counted between two and nine times. This chain uses TRBV20-1 with TRBJ2-4, with TRBD1 matching over 10 bases. Per germline, CDR1 DFQATT and CDR2 SNEGSKA (reference sequence). The length of the CDR3 is 13 residues. Losses at the gene ends were 6 bases for V and 8 bases for J; bases not matched to a gene: 7. Here the CDR3 reads CSAATGGRDIQYF. DNA of the CDR3: TGCAGTGCCGCGACAGGGGGCCGAGACATTCAGTACTTC.